Detailed here is one TCR beta chain. The antigen it binds to is not known. Base qualities are not recorded, but no much larger clone differs from it by a single base. RNA was extracted using the RNeasy kit, and about 0.45 to 1 microgram was reverse transcribed with random hexamers. The immunoSEQ multiplex PCR assay, which covers 54 Vbeta and 13 Jbeta segments, was used to amplify TCR beta CDR3 regions. PCR amplification bias was corrected using a synthetic template baseline for primer optimization and computational correction. In the paper's pipeline: Reads were assigned to V, D and J genes according to IMGT and analyzed in immunoSEQ Analyzer, with only productive sequences retained. Clonality was calculated as one minus the Shannon entropy normalized by log2 of the number of productive unique sequences. For each patient and control, public and private clones were evaluated among the 100 most prevalent clones. Susac-specific clones were defined as absent from healthy and MS cohorts, over a thousand published viral clones and other ImmuneACCESS disease sequences. The raw public reads went through TCRdb reprocessing: fastp at Q25, MiXCR clone calling, in-frame beta chains kept. CDR3 protein sequences are deduplicated, and each keeps its most common genes and DNA. It is TCRdb's table, rather than the study itself, that gives the V and J calls and clone size. The sample profile shows about 140,000 distinct CDR3 sequences; roughly 94% of them were found once. More than 0.15% of the sample rests with the top ten.

These data are taken from a study of CD8 T cells in Susac syndrome (dated by TCRdb to about 2019). Context from the whole study: Among the sequenced Susac syndrome patients, six had clinically active disease and roughly 8 were in clinical remission. The study used repertoire sequencing to test whether antigen drove CD8+ T cell activation and differentiation in Susac syndrome. At the time of blood withdrawal, Susac syndrome patients were either therapy-naive, taking corticosteroids (with some also receiving IVIg), or on IVIg alone. CD8+ T cell repertoire clonality was compared between about a dozen healthy donors, approximately 14 Susac syndrome patients and fewer than 19 multiple sclerosis patients.

What the work shows at the level of the full study, not this receptor alone: The study acknowledged that relatively few individuals were included in the TCR sequencing and HLA analysis. CD8+ repertoires in Susac syndrome showed clonal expansion, which was highest in CD8+ TEMRA cells and was greater in clinically active patients than in remitting patients. Looking at Susac-specific public clones, the researchers identified sixteen in the total CD8+ repertoire and 4 or 5 in the CD8+ TEMRA repertoire.

Peripheral blood CD8+ and CD4+ T cells from healthy donors, Susac syndrome patients and multiple sclerosis patients were profiled by high-throughput TCR beta sequencing. The Susac syndrome patients fulfilled recently defined diagnostic criteria for definite or probable disease. Bulk CD8+ and CD4+ T cells were purified by magnetic negative isolation, while CD8+ TEMRA cells were enriched using FACS. Blood was collected in EDTA tubes and processed within 24 hours, with PBMCs isolated through density gradient centrifugation. PBMCs intended for TCR sequencing were frozen in liquid nitrogen and were later thawed in a 37 degrees C water bath. A purity of at least 90% was achieved for sorted or isolated CD4+, CD8+ and CD8+ TEMRA cells. Source material: CD8+ T cells from PBMCs. The sequence derives from a human donor with Susac syndrome.

The nucleotides read TGTGCCAGCAGTTTAGAGGGGGGAGGTGCTGAAGCTTTCTTT. Its translation is CASSLEGGGAEAFF. The V and J segments used are TRBV28 and TRBJ1-1, with TRBD1 tentatively as D gene (6 bases match). The CDR3 starts with the cysteine, ends with the phenylalanine, and has 14 residues. The CDR3 DNA has 42 bases and is translated from base 1. At the junction V is shortened by 2 bases and J by 6 bases, with 13 bases in between. CDR1 MDHEN and CDR2 SYDVKM are derived from the germline V gene.